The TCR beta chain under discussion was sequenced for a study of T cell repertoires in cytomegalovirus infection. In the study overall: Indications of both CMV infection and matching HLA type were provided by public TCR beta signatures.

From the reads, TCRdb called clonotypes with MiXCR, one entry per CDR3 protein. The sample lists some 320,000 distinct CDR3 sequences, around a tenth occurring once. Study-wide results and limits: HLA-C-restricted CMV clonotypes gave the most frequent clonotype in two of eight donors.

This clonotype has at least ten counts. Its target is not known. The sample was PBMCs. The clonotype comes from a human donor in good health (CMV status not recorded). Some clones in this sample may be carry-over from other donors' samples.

The CDR3 reads CASSLGQGAYEQYF. The CDR3 DNA sequence: TGTGCCAGCAGCTTAGGGCAGGGGGCGTACGAGCAGTACTTC. The rearrangement uses TRBV7-2 and TRBJ2-7; the match to TRBD1 covers 8 bases. The ends lost 1 base at V and 4 bases at J; junction bases unmatched: 3. CDR3 length: 14 amino acids. Germline CDR1 is SGHTA and CDR2 is FQGNSA.